Listed below are T cell receptor beta chains from one sample, sequenced in a study of T cell repertoires in cytomegalovirus infection. TCRdb re-analysed the reads in MiXCR, keeping a single row per CDR3 protein. The sample holds approximately 320,000 distinct CDR3 sequences; 9.5% are singletons and the top ten take around 4.1%. Material: PBMCs. The receptors stem from a human donor in good health (CMV status not recorded). Some clones in this sample may be carry-over from other donors' samples. Both conserved end residues are part of each CDR3. Fields, in order: J gene, clone size, D gene, V gene, CDR3 protein, CDR3 DNA. D genes are given only for firm matches. Clone size, where shown, is once, few, many, or a class for clones that have expanded.

J: TRBJ2-1
size: many
D: TRBD2
V: TRBV12-3/TRBV12-4
CDR3: CASSPPGGGRGANEQFF
DNA: TGTGCCAGCAGTCCCCCGGGGGGGGGTCGGGGAGCGAATGAGCAGTTCTTC

J: TRBJ1-2
size: few
D: .
V: TRBV19
CDR3: CASSISWISHYGYTF
DNA: TGTGCCAGTAGTATATCGTGGATATCGCACTATGGCTACACCTTC

J: TRBJ2-3
size: many
D: .
V: TRBV7-2
CDR3: CASSQTRATDTQYF
DNA: TGTGCCAGCAGCCAGACGAGGGCAACAGATACGCAGTATTTT

J: TRBJ1-6
size: .
D: .
V: TRBV5-6
CDR3: CASSGPTGSSPLHF
DNA: TGTGCCAGCAGCGGACCTACAGGAAGTTCACCCCTCCACTTT

J: TRBJ2-1
size: .
D: TRBD2
V: TRBV29-1
CDR3: CSVDSGTSVYNEQFF
DNA: TGCAGCGTTGATTCCGGGACTAGCGTCTACAATGAGCAGTTCTTC

J: TRBJ1-1
size: .
D: TRBD1
V: TRBV7-9
CDR3: CASSLGGDRGENTEAFF
DNA: TGTGCCAGCAGCTTAGGCGGGGACAGGGGTGAGAACACTGAAGCTTTCTTT

J: TRBJ2-1
size: .
D: .
V: TRBV2
CDR3: CASRGGGAVNEQFF
DNA: TGTGCCAGCAGGGGTGGGGGGGCGGTTAATGAGCAGTTCTTC

J: TRBJ1-1
size: few
D: .
V: TRBV5-1
CDR3: CASRGAVAPEAFF
DNA: TGCGCCAGCAGGGGGGCGGTAGCCCCTGAAGCTTTCTTT

J: TRBJ2-1
size: .
D: .
V: TRBV5-8
CDR3: CASSGGARAVSEQFF
DNA: TGTGCCAGCAGCGGCGGGGCGCGTGCTGTCAGTGAGCAGTTCTTC

J: TRBJ2-6
size: many
D: .
V: TRBV7-2
CDR3: CASSLGGGTSGANVLTF
DNA: TGTGCCAGCAGCTTAGGGGGCGGGACCAGCGGGGCCAACGTCCTGACTTTC

J: TRBJ1-1
size: few
D: .
V: TRBV6-8
CDR3: CASSHPAREAFF
DNA: TGTGCCAGCAGTCACCCCGCCCGTGAAGCTTTCTTT

J: TRBJ2-7
size: few
D: .
V: TRBV20-1
CDR3: CSARESGSGRWEQYF
DNA: TGCAGTGCTAGAGAATCGGGCAGTGGGAGGTGGGAGCAGTACTTC

J: TRBJ2-3
size: few
D: TRBD2
V: TRBV20-1
CDR3: CSASGGRATDTQYF
DNA: TGCAGTGCTAGCGGCGGGAGGGCCACAGATACGCAGTATTTT

J: TRBJ1-5
size: many
D: .
V: TRBV7-2
CDR3: CASSLGGNSNQPQHF
DNA: TGTGCCAGCAGCTTAGGAGGGAATAGCAATCAGCCCCAGCATTTT

J: TRBJ2-4
size: .
D: .
V: TRBV12-3/TRBV12-4
CDR3: CASRGSGQKNIQYF
DNA: TGTGCCAGCAGGGGGAGCGGGCAAAAAAACATTCAGTACTTC

J: TRBJ2-2
size: many
D: .
V: TRBV7-2
CDR3: CASSFREGPARTGELFF
DNA: TGTGCCAGCAGCTTTAGAGAGGGGCCAGCCCGAACCGGGGAGCTGTTTTTT

J: TRBJ1-2
size: few
D: .
V: TRBV4-3
CDR3: CASSPRGAYGYGYTF
DNA: TGCGCCAGCAGCCCTCGTGGAGCCTATGGCTATGGCTACACCTTC

J: TRBJ2-3
size: .
D: TRBD2
V: TRBV14
CDR3: CASSHESTLGSGRADTQYF
DNA: TGTGCCAGCAGCCACGAAAGCACCCTAGGTAGCGGGAGAGCGGATACGCAGTATTTT

J: TRBJ1-6
size: many
D: .
V: TRBV7-9
CDR3: CASSSGTPNSPLHF
DNA: TGTGCCAGCAGCTCCGGGACACCCAATTCACCCCTCCACTTT

J: TRBJ2-7
size: .
D: .
V: TRBV19
CDR3: CASSSDGLHRYEQYF
DNA: TGTGCCAGTAGTTCGGACGGGCTTCATAGGTACGAGCAGTACTTC

J: TRBJ2-4
size: many
D: .
V: TRBV12-3/TRBV12-4
CDR3: CASSFVQGNIQYF
DNA: TGTGCCAGCAGTTTCGTACAGGGAAACATTCAGTACTTC

J: TRBJ2-1
size: .
D: .
V: TRBV9
CDR3: CASSAHGLSGRNEQFF
DNA: TGTGCCAGCAGCGCCCACGGACTATCTGGGAGGAATGAGCAGTTCTTC

J: TRBJ1-1
size: few
D: .
V: TRBV20-1
CDR3: CSARSPGGNTEAFF
DNA: TGCAGTGCTAGGTCCCCCGGAGGGAACACTGAAGCTTTCTTT

J: TRBJ2-2
size: many
D: .
V: TRBV7-3
CDR3: CASSLYWAPTNTGELFF
DNA: TGTGCCAGCAGCTTATACTGGGCCCCTACGAACACCGGGGAGCTGTTTTTT

J: TRBJ2-7
size: .
D: TRBD1
V: TRBV20-1
CDR3: CSARGVSRGRPYEQYF
DNA: TGCAGTGCTAGAGGGGTGAGCAGGGGGCGACCCTACGAGCAGTACTTC

J: TRBJ2-3
size: .
D: TRBD2
V: TRBV25-1
CDR3: CASSDEWAGGPADTQYF
DNA: TGTGCCAGCAGTGATGAATGGGCGGGGGGGCCCGCAGATACGCAGTATTTT

J: TRBJ1-5
size: .
D: .
V: TRBV6-1
CDR3: CASSGQTRRSNQPQHF
DNA: TGTGCCAGCAGTGGACAGACCCGGAGGAGCAATCAGCCCCAGCATTTT

J: TRBJ2-1
size: .
D: TRBD2
V: TRBV2
CDR3: CASSEGDGGAVEQFF
DNA: TGTGCCAGCAGTGAAGGTGACGGGGGGGCCGTAGAGCAGTTCTTC

J: TRBJ2-1
size: .
D: TRBD1
V: TRBV6-1
CDR3: CASRPDRGPYNEQFF
DNA: TGTGCCAGCAGACCCGACAGGGGCCCCTACAATGAGCAGTTCTTC

J: TRBJ2-1
size: few
D: TRBD2
V: TRBV15
CDR3: CATSRLAGGRSEQFF
DNA: TGTGCCACCAGCAGATTAGCGGGAGGGAGGAGTGAGCAGTTCTTC

J: TRBJ2-3
size: .
D: .
V: TRBV6-1
CDR3: CASSSDRKSTDTQYF
DNA: TGTGCCAGCAGTTCGGACCGTAAAAGCACAGATACGCAGTATTTT

J: TRBJ2-3
size: many
D: TRBD2
V: TRBV7-2
CDR3: CASSLHVGLAGATDTQYF
DNA: TGTGCCAGCAGCTTACACGTGGGACTAGCGGGGGCCACAGATACGCAGTATTTT

J: TRBJ2-1
size: many
D: TRBD2
V: TRBV29-1
CDR3: CSVGRGAGDAGEQFF
DNA: TGCAGCGTTGGTAGGGGAGCGGGAGACGCGGGTGAGCAGTTCTTC

J: TRBJ2-5
size: few
D: TRBD2
V: TRBV28
CDR3: CASSLSGGGQKTQYF
DNA: TGTGCCAGCAGCCTTAGCGGGGGGGGGCAGAAGACCCAGTACTTC

J: TRBJ2-3
size: many
D: .
V: TRBV7-2
CDR3: CASSLAALGGTYTDTQYF
DNA: TGTGCCAGCAGCTTGGCGGCTCTCGGCGGAACGTACACAGATACGCAGTATTTT

J: TRBJ1-1
size: .
D: .
V: TRBV6-5
CDR3: CASSYGTMNTEAFF
DNA: TGTGCCAGCAGTTACGGTACTATGAACACTGAAGCTTTCTTT

J: TRBJ2-5
size: few
D: .
V: TRBV20-1
CDR3: CSASSTRGEETQYF
DNA: TGCAGTGCTAGTTCTACTAGGGGTGAGGAGACCCAGTACTTC

J: TRBJ2-7
size: few
D: .
V: TRBV7-3
CDR3: CASSLEGEGSYEQYF
DNA: TGTGCCAGCAGTCTAGAGGGGGAGGGCTCCTACGAGCAGTACTTC

J: TRBJ1-1
size: many
D: .
V: TRBV6-2/TRBV6-3
CDR3: CASSTETGLNTEAFF
DNA: TGTGCCAGCAGTACGGAAACAGGCTTGAACACTGAAGCTTTCTTT

J: TRBJ2-1
size: .
D: .
V: TRBV14
CDR3: CASSQASPSYNEQFF
DNA: TGTGCCAGCAGCCAAGCCAGTCCGTCCTACAATGAGCAGTTCTTC

J: TRBJ2-1
size: .
D: .
V: TRBV15
CDR3: CATRGNSYNEQFF
DNA: TGTGCCACCCGGGGGAACTCCTACAATGAGCAGTTCTTC

J: TRBJ1-1
size: many
D: TRBD1
V: TRBV6-2/TRBV6-3
CDR3: CASSSLGQGATAFF
DNA: TGTGCCAGCAGTTCCCTCGGACAGGGGGCGACGGCTTTCTTT

J: TRBJ1-2
size: .
D: .
V: TRBV12-3/TRBV12-4
CDR3: CASTPQGPNYGYTF
DNA: TGTGCCAGCACCCCACAGGGACCTAACTATGGCTACACCTTC

J: TRBJ2-3
size: many
D: TRBD2
V: TRBV7-8
CDR3: CASSPTRDYGTDTQYF
DNA: TGTGCCAGCAGCCCAACCCGGGACTACGGCACAGATACGCAGTATTTT

J: TRBJ1-2
size: many
D: .
V: TRBV6-2/TRBV6-3
CDR3: CASSSGGAGNYGYTF
DNA: TGTGCCAGCAGTTCAGGAGGGGCTGGCAACTATGGCTACACCTTC

J: TRBJ1-5
size: few
D: .
V: TRBV11-2
CDR3: CASSLGSHRNQPQHF
DNA: TGTGCCAGCAGCTTAGGCAGCCATCGCAATCAGCCCCAGCATTTT

J: TRBJ1-2
size: .
D: .
V: TRBV20-1
CDR3: CSVPRGNYGYTF
DNA: TGCAGTGTTCCCAGGGGCAACTATGGCTACACCTTC

J: TRBJ2-2
size: few
D: .
V: TRBV12-3/TRBV12-4
CDR3: CASSADTYGTGELFF
DNA: TGTGCCAGCAGTGCTGACACTTACGGGACCGGGGAGCTGTTTTTT

J: TRBJ2-6
size: .
D: .
V: TRBV20-1
CDR3: CSARDQVETGANVLTF
DNA: TGCAGTGCTAGAGATCAGGTGGAGACTGGGGCCAACGTCCTGACTTTC

J: TRBJ1-3
size: few
D: .
V: TRBV19
CDR3: CASLKTTGSRSGGNTIYF
DNA: TGTGCCAGCCTAAAAACGACAGGATCGCGATCGGGAGGAAACACCATATATTTT